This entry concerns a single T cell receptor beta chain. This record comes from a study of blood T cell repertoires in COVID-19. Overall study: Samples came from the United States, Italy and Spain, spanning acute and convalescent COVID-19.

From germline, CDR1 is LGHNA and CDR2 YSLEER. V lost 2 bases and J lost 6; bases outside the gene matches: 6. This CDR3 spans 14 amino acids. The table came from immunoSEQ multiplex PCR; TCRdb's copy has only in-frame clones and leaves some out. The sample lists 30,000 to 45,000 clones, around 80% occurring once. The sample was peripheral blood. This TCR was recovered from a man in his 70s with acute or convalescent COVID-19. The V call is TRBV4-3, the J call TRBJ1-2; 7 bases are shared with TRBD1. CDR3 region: CASSQPDRVNGYTF. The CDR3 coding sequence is TGCGCCAGCAGCCAACCCGACAGGGTAAATGGCTACACCTTC.